This entry concerns a single TCR beta chain. Its antigen remains unknown. The data derive from a study of tumor-infiltrating lymphocytes in primary liver carcinoma. The input was around 500 ng total RNA; TCR beta cDNA was made from it with a constant-region primer. Three-round nested multiplex PCR performed with slightly modified ARM-PCR produced the TCR beta libraries. TCRdb re-called the multiplex PCR reads through MiXCR, storing one row per CDR3 protein. The sample contains 40,000 to 60,000 distinct CDR3 sequences, about two thirds of which appear only once. Co-extraction of RNA and DNA was performed on about 19-30 mg of unsorted bulk tissue. Every single tumor sample held over 90% viable tumor cells. General study points: Tumor region pairs outstripped tumor-adjacent and tumor-blood pairs in overlap.

The sample comprised liver tumor tissue from sampling region 5. Subset denoted: tumor region T5, tumor centre. The sequence derives from a man in his forties with primary liver carcinoma and hepatitis B virus infection.

As DNA, the CDR3 is TGTGCCAGCTCACCACCACCAGGGTTCATAACTGAAGCTTTCTTT. It is translated as CASSPPPGFITEAFF. The chain couples TRBV18 to TRBJ1-1; D may be TRBD1 (5 bases). Germline assignment: CDR1 KGHSH and CDR2 LQKENI. The CDR3 totals 15 residues. The germline V and J ends were trimmed by 0 bases and 5 bases, with 13 bases remaining between them.